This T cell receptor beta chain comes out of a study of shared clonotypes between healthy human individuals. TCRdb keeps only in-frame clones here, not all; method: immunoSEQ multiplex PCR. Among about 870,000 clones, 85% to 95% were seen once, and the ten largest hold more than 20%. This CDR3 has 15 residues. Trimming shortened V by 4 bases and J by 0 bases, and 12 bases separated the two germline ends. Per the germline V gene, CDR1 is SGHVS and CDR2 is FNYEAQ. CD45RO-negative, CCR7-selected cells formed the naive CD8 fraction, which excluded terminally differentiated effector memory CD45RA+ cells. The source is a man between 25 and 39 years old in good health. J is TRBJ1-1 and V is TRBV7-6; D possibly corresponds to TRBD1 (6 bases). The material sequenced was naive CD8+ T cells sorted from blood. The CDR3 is CASSSGRGLNTEAFF. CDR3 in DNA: TGTGCCAGCAGCTCCGGCAGGGGACTGAACACTGAAGCTTTCTTT.